The following is a T cell receptor (beta chain) sequence with its context. No antigen is known for it. This specimen belongs to a study of blood T cells in healthy people across ages. Study-level points and caveats: Expanded clonotype changes were possibly confounded by unknown donor CMV status. In older individuals, TCR beta diversity per million T cells was lower, falling roughly linearly with age. Researchers deemed the diversity estimates from one million T cells underestimates.

Primers used in a second PCR of about 6 to 12 cycles were a sample-barcoded 5' primer and a J-beta primer mix. TCRdb processed the 5' RACE reads anew with MiXCR; each CDR3 protein has one entry. The top ten hold less than 2.5% of the sample, which has over 1,500,000 distinct CDR3 sequences, around half seen once. The sequence was collected from a woman aged 40 to 49 in good health. Sequenced input: blood.

CDR3 in DNA: TGTGCCAGCAGTCACAGGGGGGGAGCATCTCAAGAGACCCAGTACTTC. It codes for CASSHRGGASQETQYF. The V and J genes are TRBV6-2 or TRBV6-3 and TRBJ2-5; possibly TRBD1 for D (8 bases). This CDR3 comprises 16 residues. Germline values: CDR1 MNHEY, CDR2 SVGEGT. V lost 5 bases and J lost 2, with 18 bases in between.